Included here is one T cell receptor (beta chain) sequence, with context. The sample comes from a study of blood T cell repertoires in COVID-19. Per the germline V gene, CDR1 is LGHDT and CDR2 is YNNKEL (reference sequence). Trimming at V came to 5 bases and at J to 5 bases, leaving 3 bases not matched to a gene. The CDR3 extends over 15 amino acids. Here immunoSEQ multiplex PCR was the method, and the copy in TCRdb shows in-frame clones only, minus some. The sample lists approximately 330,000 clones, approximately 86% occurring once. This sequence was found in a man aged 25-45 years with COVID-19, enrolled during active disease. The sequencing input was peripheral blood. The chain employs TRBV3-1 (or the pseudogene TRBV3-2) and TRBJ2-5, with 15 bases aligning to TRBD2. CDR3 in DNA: TGTGCCAGCAGCGGGACTAGCGGGGGGAGGGAGACCCAGTACTTC. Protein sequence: CASSGTSGGRETQYF.